This TCR beta chain was sequenced for a study of T cells in Graves' hyperthyroidism and ophthalmopathy. Remarks on this clonotype: What it recognizes is unknown.

Amplified regions were TCR beta CDR3 sequences from RNA transcripts. During a first-round RT-PCR of the TCR CDR3, the HTBI primer set was used. TCRdb passed the multiplex PCR reads through MiXCR, listing each CDR3 protein once. The profile shows approximately 430,000 distinct CDR3 sequences, approximately 15% of them singletons. The germline CDR1 and CDR2 sequences are MRHNA and SNTAGT. The V gene end was trimmed by 6 bases and the J gene end by 4 bases; junction bases not matched to a gene: 4. The CDR3 consists of 13 residues. Regarding the study as a whole: Before onset, ophthalmopathy was predicted by the model a median roughly six months earlier. Peripheral blood also featured most of the thyroid clonotypes expanded above 0.001.

This sequence was found in a man between 18 and 35 years old with Graves' ophthalmopathy. The J gene is TRBJ1-1, the V gene TRBV6-4, with 8 bases lining up with TRBD1. The sequenced sample consisted of blood. This CDR3 is CASRNGQGTEAFF. The CDR3 bases are TGTGCCAGCAGGAACGGACAGGGCACTGAAGCTTTCTTT.